This entry lists 9 T cell receptor beta chains sequenced from one sample in a study of T cells expressing NK-cell markers. From its re-call of the 5' RACE reads, TCRdb lists each CDR3 protein once, without DNA. The table lists over 120,000 distinct CDR3 sequences. Source material: blood T cells: a sorted CD56 or NKG2C T cell subset, CD4+ or CD8+ T cells, or bulk PBMC T cells (not recorded which). These receptor sequences come from a man aged 18 to 30 in good health.

The gene calls are TRBV2 and TRBJ2-2; TCRdb reports TRBD1, a call that lacks DNA to check it against. Germline V gives CDR1 SNHLY, CDR2 FYNNEI. This CDR3 is 11 amino acids long. The CDR3 sequence is CASKGSGELFF.

The chain couples TRBV5-1 to TRBJ2-1; TCRdb reports TRBD1, a call that lacks DNA to check it against. Germline assignment: CDR1 SGHRS and CDR2 YFSETQ. The CDR3 length is 17 residues. CDR3 sequence reads: CASSLAWGQGSYNEQFF.

The V gene is TRBV12-3 or TRBV12-4, the J gene TRBJ1-5. The CDR3 spans 14 residues. CDR3: CASSGYSGDQPQHF.

The chain recombines TRBV7-9 with TRBJ2-7; TCRdb calls TRBD1, which cannot be checked without DNA. The CDR3 totals 14 residues. Germline V gene data show CDR1 as SEHNR and CDR2 as FQNEAQ (reference sequence). The CDR3 spells CASGSQGPVHGQYF.

J is TRBJ2-7 and V is TRBV4-3; without DNA, the TCRdb call of TRBD1 cannot be checked. Germline CDR1 reads LGHNA; CDR2 reads YSLEER. There are 15 residues in the CDR3. The CDR3 sequence: CASSQALQGSHEQYF.

The chain couples TRBV28 to TRBJ2-2; the D call of TRBD2 rests on TCRdb alone, since no DNA is present to check it. This CDR3 is built from 17 residues. CDR1 and CDR2 from the germline V gene are MDHEN and SYDVKM. The CDR3 here is CASSFGLAGGSTGELFF.

The gene calls are TRBV20-1 and TRBJ2-3; TCRdb's D call of TRBD2 is untestable without DNA. The CDR3 is 16 amino acids. Germline V gene data show CDR1 as DFQATT and CDR2 as SNEGSKA (reference sequence). The CDR3 sequence: CSARVGLAGGSDTQYF.

The chain has TRBV28 and TRBJ2-1; the TCRdb call, TRBD2, lacks DNA for checking. CDR1 is MDHEN and CDR2 is SYDVKM in the germline V gene. This CDR3 region has 16 residues. The CDR3 loop is CASSLLGTSGGNEQFF.

This rearrangement joins TRBV7-9 to TRBJ2-5; TCRdb indicates TRBD1, and absent DNA this call remains unverified. The CDR3 has 15 residues. CDR1 is SEHNR, CDR2 FQNEAQ, per germline (reference sequence). CDR3 residues: CASSSLPGQKETQYF. The full variable domain, rest sourced from reference TRBV7-9 and TRBJ2-5, is DTGVSQNPRHKITKRGQNVTFRCDPISEHNRLYWYRQTLGQGPEFLTYFQNEAQLEKSRLLSDRFSAERPKGSFSTLEIQRTEQGDSAMYLCASSSLPGQKETQYFGPGTRLLVL.